The 9 T cell receptor beta chains given below trace back to one sample, sequenced in a study of T cells in Graves' hyperthyroidism and ophthalmopathy. What was amplified from RNA transcripts were TCR beta CDR3 regions. Primed by the HTBI set, a first-round RT-PCR was run on the TCR CDR3. Each CDR3 protein gets one entry after TCRdb re-called the multiplex PCR reads with MiXCR. The sample has hundreds of thousands of distinct CDR3 sequences, over 11% seen once; the top ten hold around 27%. The specimen sequenced was blood. The origin of the receptors is a man aged 50 to 59 with Graves' ophthalmopathy.

In this sample, this clonotype turned up many times. The V gene is TRBV2, the J gene TRBJ1-4, with D possibly being TRBD1 (5 bases). Per germline, CDR1 SNHLY and CDR2 FYNNEI. CDR3 length: 12 residues. The V gene lost 10 bases and the J gene lost 5 bases, with 11 bases spanning the gap. The CDR3 DNA sequence: TGTGCCACCAAGGAGGGGAATGAAAAACTGTTTTTT. Its protein is CATKEGNEKLFF.

This rearrangement joins TRBV27 to TRBJ2-1; 8 nucleotides match TRBD1. V trimming: 6 bases; J trimming: 6 bases; junction bases outside the gene matches: 13. Germline V gene lookup returns CDR1 MNHEY and CDR2 SMNVEV (reference sequence). The CDR3 extends over 16 amino acids. CDR3 loop: CASSTQTGALPNEQFF. CDR3 nucleotide sequence: TGTGCCAGCAGCACGCAGACAGGGGCCCTCCCCAATGAGCAGTTCTTC.

This clonotype was detected only a few times. The V and J genes are TRBV29-1 and TRBJ2-7, with 13 bases lining up with TRBD2. The germline gives CDR1 SQVTM, CDR2 ANQGSEA. J lost 5 bases, V lost 7 bases, and 8 bases had no gene match. The CDR3 spans 14 residues. CDR3 region: CSALLAGGPHEQYF. CDR3 sequence (DNA): TGCAGCGCTTTACTAGCGGGAGGGCCCCACGAGCAGTACTTC.

This clonotype showed up many times. V usage is TRBV3-1 and J usage is TRBJ2-1; 8 bases are a match to TRBD2. The V and J ends lost 1 base and 15 bases, in that order; junction bases with no gene match: 2. The CDR3 has 11 amino acids. From germline, CDR1 is LGHDT and CDR2 YNNKEL (reference sequence). The CDR3 DNA reads as TGTGCCAGCAGCCAAGCGGGGGGGCTGTTCTTC. Protein sequence: CASSQAGGLFF.

This clonotype showed up many times. This chain's CDR3 is CASSDSGETQYF. DNA of the CDR3: TGTGCCAGCAGTGACAGCGGAGAGACCCAGTACTTC. This chain links TRBV2 with TRBJ2-5; D possibly corresponds to TRBD2 (5 bases). The CDR3 has 12 amino acids. The V end lost 3 bases, the J end lost 4 bases, and 6 bases lay between the germline ends. Looked up from germline, CDR1 is SNHLY and CDR2 is FYNNEI.

This sequence joins TRBV15 and TRBJ1-4, with TRBD1 matching over 9 bases. Per germline, CDR1 LNHNV and CDR2 YYDKDF (reference sequence). This CDR3 spans 18 amino acids. Losses at the gene ends were 1 base for V and 3 bases for J; bases not matched to a gene: 9. The CDR3 nucleotides read TGTGCCACCAGCAGAGGACAGGGGGAGGGTGCGGCTAATGAAAAACTGTTTTTT. It codes for CATSRGQGEGAANEKLFF.

Regarding this clonotype: This could be a read error, since a much larger clone is one nucleotide away. The chain recombines TRBV27 with TRBJ2-5; D is perhaps TRBD1 or TRBD2 (5 bases each). CDR1 and CDR2 from the germline V gene are MNHEY and SMNVEV (reference sequence). CDR3 length: 16 amino acids. V was cut by 6 bases and J by 5 bases, with 22 bases left in between. CDR3 residues: CASSLYFGAPGETQYF. The CDR3 DNA reads as TGTGCCAGCAGCCTATACTTCGGGGCCCCAGGGGAGACCCAGTACTTC.

This clonotype has at least ten counts. V usage is TRBV20-1 and J usage is TRBJ2-5; 7 nucleotides line up with TRBD2. Germline-derived CDR1 and CDR2 are DFQATT and SNEGSKA (reference sequence). J gave up 5 bases and V 5 bases, and 8 bases lay outside the gene matches. The CDR3 is made up of 13 amino acids. The CDR3, as DNA: TGCAGTGCTGGGGGAGGGCCCGGGGAGACCCAGTACTTC. Its protein is CSAGGGPGETQYF.

This clonotype was counted many times. The J gene is TRBJ2-5, the V gene TRBV7-9; no clear D. Trimming took 5 bases from V and 5 from J, leaving 6 bases between them. Germline V gene sequence: CDR1 SEHNR, CDR2 FQNEAQ (reference sequence). This CDR3 region has 11 residues. The CDR3 protein is CASSMGETQYF. The DNA for the CDR3 is TGTGCCAGCAGCATGGGGGAGACCCAGTACTTC.